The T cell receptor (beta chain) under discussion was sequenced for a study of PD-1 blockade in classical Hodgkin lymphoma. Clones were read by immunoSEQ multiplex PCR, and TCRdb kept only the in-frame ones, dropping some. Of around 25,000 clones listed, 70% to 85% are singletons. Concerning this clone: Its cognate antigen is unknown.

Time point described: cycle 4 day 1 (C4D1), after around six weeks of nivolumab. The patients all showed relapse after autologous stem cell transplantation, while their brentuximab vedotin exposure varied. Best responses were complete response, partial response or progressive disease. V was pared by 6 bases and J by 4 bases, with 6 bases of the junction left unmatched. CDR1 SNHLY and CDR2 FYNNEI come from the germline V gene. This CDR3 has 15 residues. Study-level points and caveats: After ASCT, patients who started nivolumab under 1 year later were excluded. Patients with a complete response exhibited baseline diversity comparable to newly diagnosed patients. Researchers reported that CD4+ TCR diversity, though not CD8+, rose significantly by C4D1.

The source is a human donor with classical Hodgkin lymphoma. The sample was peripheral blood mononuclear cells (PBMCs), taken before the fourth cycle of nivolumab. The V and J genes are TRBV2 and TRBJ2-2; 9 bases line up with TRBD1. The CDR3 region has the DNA TGTGCCAGCAGAGCCGGGACAGGGAGCACCGGGGAGCTGTTTTTT. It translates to CASRAGTGSTGELFF.